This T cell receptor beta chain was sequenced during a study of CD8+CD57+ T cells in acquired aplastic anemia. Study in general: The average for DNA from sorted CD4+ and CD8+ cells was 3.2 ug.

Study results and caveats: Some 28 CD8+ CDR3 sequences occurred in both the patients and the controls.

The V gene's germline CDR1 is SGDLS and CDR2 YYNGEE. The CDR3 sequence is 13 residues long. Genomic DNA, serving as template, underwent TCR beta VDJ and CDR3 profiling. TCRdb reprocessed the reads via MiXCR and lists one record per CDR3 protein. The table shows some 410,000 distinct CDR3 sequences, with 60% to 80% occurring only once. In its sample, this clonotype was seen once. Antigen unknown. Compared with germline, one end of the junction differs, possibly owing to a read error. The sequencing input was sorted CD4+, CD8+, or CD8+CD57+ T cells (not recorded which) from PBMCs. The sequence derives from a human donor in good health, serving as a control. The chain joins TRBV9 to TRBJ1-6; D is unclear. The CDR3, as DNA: TGTGCCAGCAGCCTAGCGGATAAAGCTTTCTTTCGCTTT. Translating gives CASSLADKAFFRF.